These T cell receptor beta chains were read from a single sample in a study of OX40 agonist ivuxolimab in advanced cancers. This table comes from immunoSEQ multiplex PCR, and its TCRdb copy is limited to in-frame clones, with some not included. The sample holds approximately 81,000 clones, around 86% seen once. Source: CD4+ or CD8+ T cells sorted from blood, taken in a trial of the OX40 agonist ivuxolimab. Receptors were obtained from an adult with an advanced solid tumor such as melanoma, head and neck, liver or kidney cancer. Both conserved end residues are part of each CDR3.

J | V | CDR3
TRBJ1-2 | TRBV6-6 | CASQRTDRSGYTF
TRBJ1-1 | TRBV12-5 | CASGRQENTEAFF
TRBJ2-3 | TRBV11-3 | CASSPSGGYTDTQYF
TRBJ1-5 | TRBV28 | CASTMGGTGRQPQHF
TRBJ2-3 | TRBV19 | CASTRYGPRGLTDTQYF
TRBJ2-1 | TRBV27 | CASSSPGLAKVHEQFF
TRBJ2-1 | TRBV5-1 | CASSLAETSESSYNEQFF
TRBJ2-7 | TRBV6-5 | CASSGLGAAWYEQYF
TRBJ1-5 | TRBV6-5 | CASSYRGFGQPQHF
TRBJ1-1 | TRBV10-3 | CAIRRGLNTEAFF
TRBJ1-3 | TRBV6-5 | CASSNDRVFGNTIYF
TRBJ2-5 | TRBV29-1 | CSAHQGGRETQYF
TRBJ2-1 | TRBV29-1 | CSVPRGVVPYNEQFF
TRBJ2-3 | TRBV2 | CASSEQGAGTDTQYF
TRBJ2-5 | TRBV19 | CASSNIGGLETQYF
TRBJ1-3 | TRBV12-5 | CASGLVSGTGYTGNTIYF